The clone carrying this T cell receptor beta chain was counted a few times. The data were obtained in a study of blood T cell repertoires in COVID-19. Here immunoSEQ multiplex PCR was the method, and the copy in TCRdb shows in-frame clones only, minus some. The sample includes about half a million clones, 80% to 90% of them seen just once. This clonotype was sampled from a human donor in a cohort sampled during active COVID-19. The sequencing input was peripheral blood.

DNA for the CDR3: TGTGCCAGCAGCTTACATCCGGACAGGGGGAACACAGATACGCAGTATTTT. Translation: CASSLHPDRGNTDTQYF. The V call is TRBV5-5, the J call TRBJ2-3, with 10 bases matching TRBD1. The CDR3 totals 17 residues. Germline assignment: CDR1 SGHKS and CDR2 YYEKEE (reference sequence). Germline trimming cut 2 bases from V and 2 bases from J; bases unmatched to any gene: 8. Supplemented by reference TRBV5-5 and TRBJ2-3, the full variable domain reads DAGVTQSPTHLIKTRGQQVTLRCSPISGHKSVSWYQQVLGQGPQFIFQYYEKEERGRGNFPDRFSARQFPNYSSELNVNALLLGDSALYLCASSLHPDRGNTDTQYFGPGTRLTVL.